These 29 T cell receptor beta chains came from one sample sequenced in a study of regulatory T cells in long-lasting Graves disease. Time point given: persistent/refractory GD, antithyroid drugs over 5 years with positive TRAb. The TCR library was prepared using RNA isolated from PBMCs. Arm-PCR with iRepertoire HTBI primers amplified the CDR3 regions for these TCR beta libraries. MiXCR, applied by TCRdb to the multiplex PCR reads, yields one record per CDR3 protein. The sample shows about 430,000 distinct CDR3 sequences, 21% of them seen only once. Source: peripheral blood mononuclear cells (PBMCs), taken when the disease was refractory, from a patient treated with antithyroid drugs. All receptors derive from a female donor with Graves disease.

This rearrangement joins TRBV4-2 to TRBJ2-7; TRBD2 aligns across 9 bases. V shed 1 base, J shed 2 bases, and the junction held 3 bases outside the gene matches. The CDR3 consists of 15 residues. Germline assignment: CDR1 LGHNA and CDR2 YNFKEQ. Here the CDR3 reads CASSQGTSVTYEQYF. In nucleotides, the CDR3 is TGTGCCAGCAGCCAAGGGACTAGCGTGACCTACGAGCAGTACTTC.

With respect to this clonotype: A much bigger clone sits one base away, suggesting this may be a read error. The rearrangement links TRBV10-3 to TRBJ2-5, with TRBD2 matching over 7 bases. CDR1 is ENHRY and CDR2 is SYGVKD in the germline V gene. The CDR3 is 14 residues long. V gave up 5 bases and J gave up 5 bases; unmatched junction bases: 8. CDR3 sequence: CAISTGGSVETQYF. The DNA of the CDR3 is TGTGCCATCAGTACGGGGGGTAGCGTGGAGACCCAGTACTTC.

Many counts were recorded for this clonotype. The rearrangement joins TRBV20-1 to TRBJ2-7, with D perhaps TRBD1 or TRBD2 (5 bases each). Trimming shortened V by 0 bases and J by 0 bases, and 18 bases separated the two germline ends. The germline V gene has CDR1 DFQATT and CDR2 SNEGSKA (reference sequence). The CDR3 covers 17 residues. CDR3 region: CSARDLIGTSGSYEQYF. CDR3 sequence (DNA): TGCAGTGCTAGAGATCTTATTGGGACCTCTGGCTCCTACGAGCAGTACTTC.

This clonotype was found a few times. The rearrangement links TRBV7-9 to TRBJ2-2; 11 bases match TRBD2. Looked up from germline, CDR1 is SEHNR and CDR2 is FQNEAQ (reference sequence). The CDR3 extends over 16 amino acids. J was trimmed by 1 base and V by 6 bases; bases with no gene match: 4. CDR3 sequence: CASRAGLAENTGELFF. The CDR3 DNA sequence: TGTGCCAGCAGGGCGGGACTAGCGGAGAACACCGGGGAGCTGTTTTTT.

The rearrangement joins TRBV10-3 to TRBJ1-5; tentatively, D is TRBD1 (5 bases). CDR1 is ENHRY, CDR2 SYGVKD, per germline. This CDR3 is built from 16 residues. V lost 3 bases and J 2 bases, leaving 14 bases between the germline ends. The CDR3 bases are TGTGCCATCAGTGATCAGGGCAGGGCAGGCAATCAGCCCCAGCATTTT. This encodes CAISDQGRAGNQPQHF.

A few counts support this clonotype. The chain carries TRBV4-1 and TRBJ1-2, with D perhaps matching TRBD1 (6 bases). Germline CDR1 and CDR2: MGHRA and YSYEKL. The V end was cut by 1 base, the J end by 2 bases, with 11 bases between. This CDR3 comprises 15 residues. This CDR3 reads CASSQGWGPNYGYTF. CDR3 nucleotide sequence: TGCGCCAGCAGCCAAGGCTGGGGGCCAAACTATGGCTACACCTTC.

The chain joins TRBV20-1 to TRBJ2-7; 12 bases line up with TRBD2. Germline V gene data show CDR1 as DFQATT and CDR2 as SNEGSKA (reference sequence). V lost 6 bases and J lost 1; bases outside the gene matches: 10. This CDR3 has 16 residues. CDR3 nucleotides: TGCAGTGCAATCGGGACTAGCGGGTCCGGTTCCTACGAGCAGTACTTC. Amino acids: CSAIGTSGSGSYEQYF.

The V gene is TRBV10-1, the J gene TRBJ2-1; a weak D match, TRBD1 (5 bases). V lost 3 bases and J lost 0, with 9 bases in between. This CDR3 contains 15 residues. Germline CDR1 is WNHNN and CDR2 is SYGVQD (reference sequence). CDR3 sequence: CASSEYQGSYNEQFF. CDR3 bases: TGCGCCAGCAGTGAATACCAGGGCTCCTACAATGAGCAGTTCTTC.

The V call is TRBV28, the J call TRBJ1-6, with 9 positions matching TRBD1. The CDR3 runs to 14 residues. Looked up from germline, CDR1 is MDHEN and CDR2 is SYDVKM. V gave up 5 bases and J gave up 11 bases; unmatched junction bases: 7. CDR3: CASSTGTGRPPLHF. In nucleotides, the CDR3 is TGTGCCAGCAGTACCGGGACAGGGAGGCCACCCCTCCACTTT. The full variable domain, completed using reference TRBV28 and TRBJ1-6, is DVKVTQSSRYLVKRTGEKVFLECVQDMDHENMFWYRQDPGLGLRLIYFSYDVKMKEKGDIPEGYSVSREKKERFSLILESASTNQTSMYLCASSTGTGRPPLHFGNGTRLTVT.

This clonotype was seen many times. The J gene is TRBJ2-7, the V gene TRBV3-1; 7 bases are shared with TRBD2. V dropped 4 bases and J dropped 5; count of bases not matched to a gene: 11. This CDR3 contains 15 residues. From germline, CDR1 is LGHDT and CDR2 YNNKEL (reference sequence). As DNA, the CDR3 is TGTGCCAGCAGCCCTGGCGGCGGGAGTCTCAACGAGCAGTACTTC. Its translation is CASSPGGGSLNEQYF.

The sample holds many counts of this clonotype. The rearrangement joins TRBV28 to TRBJ1-6; D is ambiguous. Germline loops: CDR1 MDHEN, CDR2 SYDVKM. V gave up 2 bases and J gave up 6 bases, with 8 bases separating them. The CDR3 has 14 residues. CDR3 residues: CASSLVRGNSPLHF. The CDR3 DNA is TGTGCCAGCAGTTTAGTGCGGGGTAATTCACCCCTCCACTTT.

This clonotype has at least ten counts. The CDR3 region is CASSNRVGNQPQHF. DNA of the CDR3: TGTGCCAGCAGCAACAGGGTTGGCAATCAGCCCCAGCATTTT. This sequence joins TRBV12-3 or TRBV12-4 and TRBJ1-5; maybe TRBD1 (6 bases). CDR3 length: 14 residues. V was trimmed by 6 bases and J by 2 bases, leaving 11 bases between them.

The sample holds a few counts of this clonotype. This rearrangement joins TRBV2 to TRBJ2-3; D is unclear. CDR1 and CDR2 (germline): SNHLY, FYNNEI. Trimming stripped 9 bases from V and 4 bases from J, with 14 bases between. The CDR3 contains 13 residues. CDR3 nucleotide sequence: TGTGCCAGACTCCAGCCTCTAGCAGATACGCAGTATTTT. This sequence encodes CARLQPLADTQYF.

The V call is TRBV19, the J call TRBJ1-2; no definite D call. V gave up 3 bases and J gave up 5 bases, with 13 bases separating them. Looked up from germline, CDR1 is LNHDA and CDR2 is SQIVND (reference sequence). This CDR3 contains 14 residues. The CDR3 nucleotides are TGTGCCAGTAGTATCGCGGCGACTCGGTATGGCTACACCTTC. Its protein product is CASSIAATRYGYTF.

The rearrangement uses TRBV28 and TRBJ2-7; D is possibly TRBD2 (5 bases). Germline V CDR1 and CDR2: MDHEN, SYDVKM. The V end lost 2 bases, the J end lost 2 bases, and 19 bases lay between the germline ends. The CDR3 sequence is 17 residues long. The CDR3 spells CASSLPASPGMPYEQYF. The CDR3 DNA follows: TGTGCCAGCAGTTTACCTGCCTCCCCCGGGATGCCCTACGAGCAGTACTTC.

Ten or more counts support this clonotype. This chain links TRBV28 with TRBJ1-2; 9 bases agree with TRBD1. Germline loops: CDR1 MDHEN, CDR2 SYDVKM. Trimming removed 4 bases from V and 4 bases from J; junction bases left unmatched: 7. This CDR3 comprises 15 residues. The DNA of the CDR3 is TGTGCCAGCAGTTCCCTGGGACAGGGTGGCTATGGCTACACCTTC. Translated, it gives CASSSLGQGGYGYTF.

This clonotype was picked up many times. J is TRBJ2-7 and V is TRBV12-5, with D unresolved. V was trimmed by 6 bases and J by 2 bases, leaving 8 bases between them. This CDR3 is built from 12 residues. Germline V lookup: CDR1 LGHNT, CDR2 FRNRAP. Written as DNA, the CDR3 is TGTGCTAGTGGCACAAGCCCCTACGAGCAGTACTTC. Its translation is CASGTSPYEQYF. Drawing the rest from reference TRBV12-5 and TRBJ2-7, the complete variable domain is DARVTQTPRHKVTEMGQEVTMRCQPILGHNTVFWYRQTMMQGLELLAYFRNRAPLDDSGMPKDRFSAEMPDATLATLKIQPSEPRDSAVYFCASGTSPYEQYFGPGTRLTVT.

The V call is TRBV4-2, the J call TRBJ2-4; no clear D. With 0 bases removed from V and 0 bases from J, the gap between germline ends came to 12 bases. CDR3 length equals 17 residues. The germline V gene encodes CDR1 LGHNA and CDR2 YNFKEQ. In DNA form, the CDR3 reads TGTGCCAGCAGCCAAGATCTAAGTGCCTCAGCCAAAAACATTCAGTACTTC. This gives the protein CASSQDLSASAKNIQYF.

This clonotype was detected ten times or more. The rearrangement uses TRBV10-3 and TRBJ2-7, with a tentative D call TRBD1 (6 bases). This CDR3 spans 13 amino acids. The V end lost 6 bases, the J end lost 6 bases, and 15 bases lay between the germline ends. The germline CDR1 and CDR2 sequences are ENHRY and SYGVKD. The CDR3 spells CAISDTTGSEQYF. The CDR3 bases are TGTGCCATCAGCGATACAACAGGGAGCGAGCAGTACTTC.

Ten or more counts support this clonotype. The gene calls are TRBV11-2 and TRBJ2-2; D unclear. From germline, CDR1 is SGHAT and CDR2 FQNNGV. This CDR3 has 15 residues. Trimming cost V 0 bases and J 6 bases, with 11 bases left between them. CDR3 in amino acids: CASSLEPGPPGELFF. DNA of the CDR3: TGTGCCAGCAGCTTAGAACCAGGACCCCCCGGGGAGCTGTTTTTT. Full variable domain (outside the CDR3, taken from reference TRBV11-2 and TRBJ2-2): EAGVAQSPRYKIIEKRQSVAFWCNPISGHATLYWYQQILGQGPKLLIQFQNNGVVDDSQLPKDRFSAERLKGVDSTLKIQPAKLEDSAVYLCASSLEPGPPGELFFGEGSRLTVL.

This clonotype showed up many times. This chain connects TRBV4-1 to TRBJ2-7, with D possibly matching TRBD2 (6 bases). Trimming removed 1 base at V and 3 bases at J, with 10 bases between. The CDR3 is 14 residues long. Looked up from germline, CDR1 is MGHRA and CDR2 is YSYEKL. CDR3 sequence reads: CASSQGGTSYEQYF. The CDR3 DNA sequence: TGCGCCAGCAGCCAAGGCGGGACCAGCTACGAGCAGTACTTC.

The V gene is TRBV27, the J gene TRBJ2-1; 11 bases line up with TRBD2. CDR3 size: 15 residues. The V and J ends lost 3 bases and 5 bases, in that order; junction bases with no gene match: 3. CDR1 and CDR2 from the germline V gene are MNHEY and SMNVEV (reference sequence). The CDR3: CASSLRGLADNEQFF. Here the CDR3 DNA reads TGTGCCAGCAGTTTGAGGGGACTAGCGGACAATGAGCAGTTCTTC.

The chain carries TRBV7-9 and TRBJ2-2; no definite D call. The CDR3 totals 13 residues. Germline lookup yields CDR1 SEHNR and CDR2 FQNEAQ (reference sequence). Trimming pared 1 base from V and 6 bases from J, leaving 6 bases between. The CDR3 DNA reads as TGTGCCAGCAGCTTAGTAGCCGCCGGGGAGCTGTTTTTT. It yields the protein CASSLVAAGELFF.

In DNA, the CDR3 is TGCGCCAGCAGCTGGAACGACAGGTACGAGCAGTACTTC. Translated, it gives CASSWNDRYEQYF. The genes are TRBV5-1 and TRBJ2-7; the D gene is possibly TRBD1 (6 bases). The CDR3 loop spans 13 amino acids. Trimming pared 3 bases from V and 4 bases from J, leaving 11 bases between. CDR1 SGHRS and CDR2 YFSETQ come from the germline V gene.

This clonotype was counted at least ten times. The chain links TRBV20-1 to TRBJ2-5; 15 bases agree with TRBD2. Germline values: CDR1 DFQATT, CDR2 SNEGSKA (reference sequence). This CDR3 is 13 amino acids long. The CDR3 is CRGLAGGEETQYF. The CDR3 DNA reads as TGCAGGGGACTAGCGGGAGGAGAAGAGACCCAGTACTTC.

The chain uses TRBV6-1 and TRBJ2-1; 7 positions agree with TRBD2. The CDR3 sequence is 13 residues long. From germline, CDR1 is MNHNS and CDR2 SASEGT. The ends lost 8 bases at V and 7 bases at J; junction bases unmatched: 8. For the CDR3, the DNA is TGTGCCAGCTCCCCGGGGGGTTTGAATGAGCAGTTCTTC. Translated, it gives CASSPGGLNEQFF.

Many counts were recorded for this clonotype. The genes are TRBV27 and TRBJ2-7, with D unclear. There are 13 residues in the CDR3. Germline CDR1 is MNHEY and CDR2 is SMNVEV (reference sequence). V dropped 3 bases and J dropped 0 bases, with 6 bases sitting between them. CDR3 loop: CASSFHVSYEQYF. The CDR3 DNA reads TGTGCCAGCAGTTTCCACGTCTCCTACGAGCAGTACTTC.

This clonotype was seen ten or more times. The rearrangement joins TRBV6-5 to TRBJ2-7, with D hard to call. The CDR3 totals 13 residues. The V end was cut by 2 bases, the J end by 2 bases, with 7 bases between. The germline CDR1 and CDR2 sequences are MNHEY and SVGAGI. CDR3 region: CASSYGDAYEQYF. CDR3 nucleotides: TGTGCCAGCAGTTACGGGGATGCCTACGAGCAGTACTTC.

This clonotype was detected a few times. The chain carries TRBV3-1 and TRBJ2-7, with 9 bases aligning to TRBD2. This CDR3 comprises 17 residues. CDR1 LGHDT and CDR2 YNNKEL come from the germline V gene (reference sequence). The V segment lost 0 bases and the J segment 4 bases; nucleotides outside the gene matches: 10. CDR3 sequence reads: CASSQDSGGRAQYEQYF. CDR3 nucleotides: TGTGCCAGCAGCCAAGATAGTGGCGGGAGGGCCCAATACGAGCAGTACTTC.